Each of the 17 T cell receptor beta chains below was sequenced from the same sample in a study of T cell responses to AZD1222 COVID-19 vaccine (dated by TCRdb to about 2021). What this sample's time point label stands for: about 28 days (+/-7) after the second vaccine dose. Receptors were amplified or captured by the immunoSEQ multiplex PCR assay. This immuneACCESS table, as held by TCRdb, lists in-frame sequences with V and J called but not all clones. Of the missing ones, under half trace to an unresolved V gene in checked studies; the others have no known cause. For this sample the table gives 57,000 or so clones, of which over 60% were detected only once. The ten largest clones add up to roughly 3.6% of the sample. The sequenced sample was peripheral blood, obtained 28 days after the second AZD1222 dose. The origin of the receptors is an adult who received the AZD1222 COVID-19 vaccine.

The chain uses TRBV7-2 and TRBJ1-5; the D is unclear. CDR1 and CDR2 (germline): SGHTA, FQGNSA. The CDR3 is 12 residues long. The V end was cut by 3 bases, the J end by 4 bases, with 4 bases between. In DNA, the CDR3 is TGTGCCAGCAGCTTCGGAAATCAGCCCCAGCATTTT. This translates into CASSFGNQPQHF.

The CDR3: CASSRRLAGRSSYEQYF. As DNA, the CDR3 is TGTGCCAGCAGTCGTCGCCTAGCGGGGAGGAGCTCCTACGAGCAGTACTTC. The rearrangement joins TRBV28 to TRBJ2-7; 9 bases agree with TRBD2. Unmatched junction bases numbered 11, after V lost 5 bases and J lost 0 bases. From germline, CDR1 is MDHEN and CDR2 SYDVKM. CDR3 length equals 17 residues.

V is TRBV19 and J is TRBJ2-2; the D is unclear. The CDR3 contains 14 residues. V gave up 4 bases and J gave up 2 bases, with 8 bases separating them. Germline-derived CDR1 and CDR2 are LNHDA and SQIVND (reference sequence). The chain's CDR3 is CASSSEPNTGELFF. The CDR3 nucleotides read TGTGCCAGTAGTAGCGAGCCAAACACCGGGGAGCTGTTTTTT.

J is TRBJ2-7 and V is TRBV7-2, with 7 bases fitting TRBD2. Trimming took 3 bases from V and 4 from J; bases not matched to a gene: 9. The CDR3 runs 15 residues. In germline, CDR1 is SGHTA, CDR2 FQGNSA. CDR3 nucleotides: TGTGCCAGCAGCTTGGGTAGCGGGTCGCCATACGAGCAGTACTTC. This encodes CASSLGSGSPYEQYF.

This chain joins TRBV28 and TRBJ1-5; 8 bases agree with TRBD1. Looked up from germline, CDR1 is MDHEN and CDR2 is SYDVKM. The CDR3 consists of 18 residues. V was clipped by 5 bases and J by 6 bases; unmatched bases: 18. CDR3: CASSPPDRGPLFSQPQHF. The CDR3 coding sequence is TGTGCCAGCAGTCCGCCTGACAGGGGACCCTTGTTCAGTCAGCCCCAGCATTTT.

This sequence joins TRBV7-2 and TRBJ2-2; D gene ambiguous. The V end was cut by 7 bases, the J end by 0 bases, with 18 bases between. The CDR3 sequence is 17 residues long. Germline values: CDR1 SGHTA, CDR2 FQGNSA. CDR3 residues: CASKVGRTKANTGELFF. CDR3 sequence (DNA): TGTGCCAGCAAGGTTGGACGAACCAAAGCGAACACCGGGGAGCTGTTTTTT.

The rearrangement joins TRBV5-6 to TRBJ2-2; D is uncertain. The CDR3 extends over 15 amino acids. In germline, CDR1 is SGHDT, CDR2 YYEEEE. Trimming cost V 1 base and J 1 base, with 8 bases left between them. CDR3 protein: CASSLRLWNTGELFF. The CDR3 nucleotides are TGTGCCAGCAGCTTGAGATTATGGAACACCGGGGAGCTGTTTTTT.

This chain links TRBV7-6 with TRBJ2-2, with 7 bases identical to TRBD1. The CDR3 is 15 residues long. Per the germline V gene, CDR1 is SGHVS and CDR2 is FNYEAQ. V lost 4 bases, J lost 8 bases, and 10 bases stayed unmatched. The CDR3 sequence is CASSSGTAQSGELFF. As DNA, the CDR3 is TGTGCCAGCAGCTCCGGGACAGCACAGTCAGGGGAGCTGTTTTTT.

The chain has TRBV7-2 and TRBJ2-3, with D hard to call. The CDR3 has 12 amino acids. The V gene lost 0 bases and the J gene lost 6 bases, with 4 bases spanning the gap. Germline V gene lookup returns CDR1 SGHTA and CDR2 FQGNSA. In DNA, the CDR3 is TGTGCCAGCAGCTTAGCTGCCGATACGCAGTATTTT. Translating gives CASSLAADTQYF. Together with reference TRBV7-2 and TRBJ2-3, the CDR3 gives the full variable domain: GAGVSQSPSNKVTEKGKDVELRCDPISGHTALYWYRQSLGQGLEFLIYFQGNSAPDKSGLPSDRFSAERTGGSVSTLTIQRTQQEDSAVYLCASSLAADTQYFGPGTRLTVL.

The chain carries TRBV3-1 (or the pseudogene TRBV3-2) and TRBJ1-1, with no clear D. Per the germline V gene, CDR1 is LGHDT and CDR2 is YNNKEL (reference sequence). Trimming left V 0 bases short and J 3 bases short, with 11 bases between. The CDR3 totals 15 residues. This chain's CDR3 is CASSQESDSHTEAFF. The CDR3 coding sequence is TGTGCCAGCAGCCAAGAAAGTGACTCACACACTGAAGCTTTCTTT.

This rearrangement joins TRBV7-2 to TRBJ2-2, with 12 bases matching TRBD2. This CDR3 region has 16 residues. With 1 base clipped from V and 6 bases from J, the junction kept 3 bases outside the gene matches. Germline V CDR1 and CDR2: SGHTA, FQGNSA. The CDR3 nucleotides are TGTGCCAGCAGCTTAGTGCTAGCGGGGGGGGCCGGGGAGCTGTTTTTT. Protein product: CASSLVLAGGAGELFF.

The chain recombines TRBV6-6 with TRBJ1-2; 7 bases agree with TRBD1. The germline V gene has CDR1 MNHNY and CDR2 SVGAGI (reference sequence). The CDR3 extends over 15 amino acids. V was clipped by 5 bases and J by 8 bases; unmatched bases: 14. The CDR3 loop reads CASSSIGQAGDGYTF. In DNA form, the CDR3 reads TGTGCCAGCAGTAGCATCGGACAGGCGGGCGACGGCTACACCTTC.

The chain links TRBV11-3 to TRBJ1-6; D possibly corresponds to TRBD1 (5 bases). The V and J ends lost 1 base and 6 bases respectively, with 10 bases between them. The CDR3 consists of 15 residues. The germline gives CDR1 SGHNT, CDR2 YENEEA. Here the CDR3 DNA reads TGTGCCAGCAGCTTAGGCCTTGACAGTAATTCACCCCTCCACTTT. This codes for CASSLGLDSNSPLHF.

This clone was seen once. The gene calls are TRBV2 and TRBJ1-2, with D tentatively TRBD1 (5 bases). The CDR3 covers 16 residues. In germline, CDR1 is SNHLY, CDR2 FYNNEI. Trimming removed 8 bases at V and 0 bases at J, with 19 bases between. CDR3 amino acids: CASWFTQGDSNYGYTF. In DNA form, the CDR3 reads TGTGCCAGCTGGTTTACGCAGGGCGACTCTAACTATGGCTACACCTTC. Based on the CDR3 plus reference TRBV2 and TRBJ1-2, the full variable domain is EPEVTQTPSHQVTQMGQEVILRCVPISNHLYFYWYRQILGQKVEFLVSFYNNEISEKSEIFDDQFSVERPDGSNFTLKIRSTKLEDSAMYFCASWFTQGDSNYGYTFGSGTRLTVV.

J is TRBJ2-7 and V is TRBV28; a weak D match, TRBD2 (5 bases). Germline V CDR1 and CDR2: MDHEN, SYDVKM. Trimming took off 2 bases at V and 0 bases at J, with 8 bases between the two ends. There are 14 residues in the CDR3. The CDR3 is CASSLGGSSYEQYF. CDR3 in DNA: TGTGCCAGCAGTTTAGGTGGGAGCTCCTACGAGCAGTACTTC.

The CDR3: CASRTGFRGYTF. The CDR3 DNA is TGTGCCAGCAGAACGGGGTTCAGGGGCTACACCTTC. V and J are TRBV6-5 and TRBJ1-2, with D hard to call. CDR3 length: 12 residues. Germline CDR1 and CDR2: MNHEY and SVGAGI. Trimming left V 6 bases short and J 8 bases short, with 13 bases between.

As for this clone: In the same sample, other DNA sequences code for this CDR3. The CDR3 protein is CASSHPYGELVWDTGELFF. CDR3 sequence (DNA): TGCGCCAGCAGTCATCCTTACGGGGAGTTGGTGTGGGACACCGGGGAGCTGTTTTTT. J is TRBJ2-2 and V is TRBV4-3; D might be TRBD2 (5 bases). V was clipped by 6 bases and J by 3 bases, with 26 bases between them. CDR3 length: 19 residues. CDR1 is LGHNA and CDR2 is YSLEER in the germline V gene.